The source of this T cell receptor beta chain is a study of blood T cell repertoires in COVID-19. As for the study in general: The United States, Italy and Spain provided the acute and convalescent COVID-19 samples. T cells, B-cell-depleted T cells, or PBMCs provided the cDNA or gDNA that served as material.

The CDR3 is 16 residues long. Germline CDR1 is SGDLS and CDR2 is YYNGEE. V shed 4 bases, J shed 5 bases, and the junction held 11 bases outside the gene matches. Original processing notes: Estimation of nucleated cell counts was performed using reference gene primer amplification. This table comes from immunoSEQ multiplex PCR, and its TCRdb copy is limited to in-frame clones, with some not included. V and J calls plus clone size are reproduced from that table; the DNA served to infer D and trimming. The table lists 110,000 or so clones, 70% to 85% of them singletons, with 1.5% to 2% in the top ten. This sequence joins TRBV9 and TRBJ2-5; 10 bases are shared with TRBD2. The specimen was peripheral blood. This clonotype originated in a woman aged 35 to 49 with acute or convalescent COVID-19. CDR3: CASSNSPSGGGETQYF. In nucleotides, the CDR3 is TGTGCCAGCAGCAATTCTCCTAGCGGGGGTGGCGAGACCCAGTACTTC.